The 20 T cell receptor beta chains below come from one sample, sequenced in a study of cytomegalovirus exposure and HLA in healthy donors. The PCR made use of 60 Vbeta and 13 Jbeta primers. Produced via immunoSEQ multiplex PCR; TCRdb's table is partial and in-frame only. The repertoire holds some 110,000 clones, with more than 75% as singletons. Sequencing was performed on PBMCs. Source of these receptors: a middle-aged woman in good health and CMV-seronegative.

This clone turned up a few times. The chain is built from TRBV9 and TRBJ1-3, with 8 bases aligning to TRBD1. V shed 5 bases, J shed 0 bases, and the junction held 4 bases outside the gene matches. The CDR3 has 15 residues. The germline gives CDR1 SGDLS, CDR2 YYNGEE. CDR3 coding DNA: TGTGCCAGCAGACAGGGGGTGAACTCTGGAAACACCATATATTTT. It encodes CASRQGVNSGNTIYF.

In DNA form, the CDR3 reads TGCGCCAGCAGCCAAGATCGGGGTTCACCCCTCCACTTT. This sequence encodes CASSQDRGSPLHF. The V gene is TRBV4-3, the J gene TRBJ1-6; no clear D gene. V lost 0 bases and J 9 bases, leaving 6 bases between the germline ends. The CDR3 runs 13 residues. Germline loops: CDR1 LGHNA, CDR2 YSLEER.

CDR3 DNA sequence: TGTGCCAGCAGCCAAGGGACAGGGGCTTGGGGTGGGGCCAACGTCCTGACTTTC. Protein: CASSQGTGAWGGANVLTF. This chain connects TRBV4-2 to TRBJ2-6, with 9 positions matching TRBD1. This CDR3 is built from 18 residues. Germline values: CDR1 LGHNA, CDR2 YNFKEQ. With 1 base clipped from V and 3 bases from J, the junction kept 7 bases outside the gene matches.

The rearrangement joins TRBV27 to TRBJ2-3; TRBD2 matches at 10 bases. The CDR3 runs 15 residues. Germline CDR1 is MNHEY and CDR2 is SMNVEV (reference sequence). The trim removed 8 bases at V and 1 base at J, leaving 6 bases unmatched. The CDR3 DNA is TGTGCCAGCGGCCTAGGACTAGCGGGCACAGATACGCAGTATTTT. This translates into CASGLGLAGTDTQYF.

The chain links TRBV19 to TRBJ1-2; TRBD1 matches at 11 bases. Germline loops: CDR1 LNHDA, CDR2 SQIVND (reference sequence). The ends lost 5 bases at V and 7 bases at J; junction bases unmatched: 15. CDR3 size: 17 residues. The CDR3 DNA follows: TGTGCCAGTAGTCCCGGACAGGGGGCTGTGGCGAATGCTGGCTACACCTTC. Translation gives CASSPGQGAVANAGYTF. The variable domain in full, completed from reference TRBV19 and TRBJ1-2, reads DGGITQSPKYLFRKEGQNVTLSCEQNLNHDAMYWYRQDPGQGLRLIYYSQIVNDFQKGDIAEGYSVSREKKESFPLTVTSAQKNPTAFYLCASSPGQGAVANAGYTFGSGTRLTVV.

The chain joins TRBV7-9 to TRBJ2-1; weak D call: TRBD2 (5 bases). V lost 4 bases to trimming and J lost 5 bases, with 21 bases between them. CDR1 and CDR2 from the germline V gene are SEHNR and FQNEAQ (reference sequence). The CDR3 is made up of 17 amino acids. CDR3 loop: CASSSYGKLINDNEQFF. In nucleotides, the CDR3 is TGTGCCAGCAGCTCTTACGGGAAACTGATAAACGACAATGAGCAGTTCTTC.

This clone was detected once. The chain uses TRBV29-1 and TRBJ2-2, with D possibly matching TRBD2 (6 bases). The V and J ends lost 3 bases and 5 bases respectively, with 10 bases between them. The germline gives CDR1 SQVTM, CDR2 ANQGSEA. CDR3 length: 13 residues. This CDR3 reads CSVEGGGTGELFF. The DNA of the CDR3 is TGCAGCGTTGAGGGGGGTGGAACCGGGGAGCTGTTTTTT.

The V and J genes are TRBV9 and TRBJ2-5, with 9 bases aligning to TRBD2. The CDR3 consists of 14 residues. With V trimmed by 0 bases and J by 6 bases, 3 bases remained unmatched. CDR1 and CDR2 (germline): SGDLS, YYNGEE. CDR3 in amino acids: CASSVGASGKTQYF. For the CDR3, the DNA is TGTGCCAGCAGCGTAGGGGCTAGCGGGAAGACCCAGTACTTC.

The CDR3 loop is CASRQLGGELFF. CDR3 bases: TGTGCCAGCAGACAACTAGGTGGGGAGCTGTTTTTT. The chain joins TRBV6-5 to TRBJ2-2, with D perhaps matching TRBD2 (5 bases). The ends were cut back, 6 bases at V and 8 bases at J, with 10 bases in the middle. This CDR3 contains 12 residues. CDR1 MNHEY and CDR2 SVGAGI come from the germline V gene.

The chain carries TRBV5-1 and TRBJ1-4, with D possibly being TRBD1 (6 bases). This CDR3 contains 15 residues. Trimming took 4 bases from V and 0 from J, leaving 10 bases between them. The germline gives CDR1 SGHRS, CDR2 YFSETQ. The CDR3 region is CASSVQGATNEKLFF. For the CDR3, the DNA is TGCGCCAGCAGCGTACAGGGTGCAACTAATGAAAAACTGTTTTTT. The variable domain in full, completed from reference TRBV5-1 and TRBJ1-4, reads KAGVTQTPRYLIKTRGQQVTLSCSPISGHRSVSWYQQTPGQGLQFLFEYFSETQRNKGNFPGRFSGRQFSNSRSEMNVSTLELGDSALYLCASSVQGATNEKLFFGSGTQLSVL.

A single count supports this clone. This sequence joins TRBV19 and TRBJ2-7; 9 bases are a match to TRBD2. This CDR3 contains 15 residues. Unmatched junction bases numbered 9, after V lost 3 bases and J lost 6 bases. The V gene's germline CDR1 is LNHDA and CDR2 SQIVND (reference sequence). The CDR3 nucleotides read TGTGCCAGTAGTATTGCAGCGGGGGGAATGAGCGAGCAGTACTTC. Translating gives CASSIAAGGMSEQYF.

This chain uses TRBV4-3 with TRBJ2-7; a weak D match, TRBD1 (6 bases). Germline-derived CDR1 and CDR2 are LGHNA and YSLEER. The CDR3 consists of 16 residues. V was cut by 0 bases and J by 3 bases, with 15 bases left in between. The CDR3 nucleotides read TGCGCCAGCAGCCAAGAATGGTCAGGGGACGGCTACGAGCAGTACTTC. This codes for CASSQEWSGDGYEQYF.

This clone was recorded once. The chain links TRBV28 to TRBJ2-5; TRBD1 aligns across 11 bases. The DNA end favors TRBJ2-7, so the J call may be wrong. This CDR3 region has 14 residues. The germline gives CDR1 MDHEN, CDR2 SYDVKM. CDR3 coding DNA: TGTGCCAGCTCAGGGACAGGGGGTTCCTACGAGCAGTACTTC. Protein product: CASSGTGGSYEQYF.

The chain joins TRBV28 to TRBJ2-7, with 8 positions matching TRBD2. This CDR3 spans 16 amino acids. The J segment lost 6 bases and the V segment lost 5 bases, leaving 15 bases of the junction unmatched. Per the germline V gene, CDR1 is MDHEN and CDR2 is SYDVKM. CDR3 in DNA: TGTGCCAGCAGTCCCGACCGGGAGGGTAGTGACGGCGAGCAGTACTTC. Translating gives CASSPDREGSDGEQYF. The complete variable domain, with remaining parts taken from reference TRBV28 and TRBJ2-7, reads DVKVTQSSRYLVKRTGEKVFLECVQDMDHENMFWYRQDPGLGLRLIYFSYDVKMKEKGDIPEGYSVSREKKERFSLILESASTNQTSMYLCASSPDREGSDGEQYFGPGTRLTVT.

The rearrangement uses TRBV6-6 and TRBJ1-4; the D is unclear. Trimming stripped 2 bases from V and 7 bases from J, with 11 bases between. Germline CDR1 MNHNY, CDR2 SVGAGI (reference sequence). This CDR3 region has 14 residues. The CDR3, as DNA: TGTGCCAGCAGTTACCGGGAATTCAGTGAAAAACTGTTTTTT. This encodes CASSYREFSEKLFF.

The table lists this clone with a count of one. This chain links TRBV18 with TRBJ2-1; possibly TRBD1 for D (8 bases). CDR1 and CDR2 from the germline V gene are KGHSH and LQKENI. Trimming stripped 3 bases from V and 5 bases from J, with 26 bases between. The CDR3 runs to 19 residues. CDR3 coding DNA: TGTGCCAGCTCACCGCGGACAGGGTGGGCGGGAGCAAGAAACAATGAGCAGTTCTTC. It specifies CASSPRTGWAGARNNEQFF. The full variable domain, its missing parts supplied by reference TRBV18 and TRBJ2-1, is NAGVMQNPRHLVRRRGQEARLRCSPMKGHSHVYWYRQLPEEGLKFMVYLQKENIIDESGMPKERFSAEFPKEGPSILRIQQVVRGDSAAYFCASSPRTGWAGARNNEQFFGPGTRLTVL.

The chain combines TRBV19 with TRBJ2-1; 7 bases line up with TRBD2. Germline CDR1 is LNHDA and CDR2 is SQIVND (reference sequence). V shed 1 base and J 7 bases; nucleotides not matched to a gene: 4. The CDR3 is 14 residues long. The CDR3 nucleotides are TGTGCCAGTAGTATAGCGGGAGGTGGTAATGAGCAGTTCTTC. Translating gives CASSIAGGGNEQFF.

The CDR3 sequence: CASSWGTGLNTEAFF. The CDR3 DNA reads as TGTGCCAGCAGTTGGGGAACGGGATTGAACACTGAAGCTTTCTTT. The chain joins TRBV6-5 to TRBJ1-1; D not resolved. The V end was cut by 4 bases, the J end by 0 bases, with 12 bases between. Germline V lookup: CDR1 MNHEY, CDR2 SVGAGI. This CDR3 contains 15 residues.

This chain uses TRBV2 with TRBJ2-4, with D tentatively TRBD1 (6 bases). Germline values: CDR1 SNHLY, CDR2 FYNNEI. The CDR3 loop spans 14 amino acids. Trimming took off 6 bases at V and 7 bases at J, with 16 bases between the two ends. This CDR3 reads CASRAQGVGNIQYF. The CDR3 DNA reads TGTGCCAGCAGGGCACAGGGAGTGGGGAACATTCAGTACTTC.

This clone was picked up a small number of times. V usage is TRBV19 and J usage is TRBJ1-1; 9 bases are shared with TRBD1. This CDR3 contains 12 residues. From germline, CDR1 is LNHDA and CDR2 SQIVND (reference sequence). Trimming took 5 bases from V and 9 from J; bases not matched to a gene: 4. The CDR3 loop is CASSRDREKAFF. The CDR3 nucleotides read TGTGCCAGTAGTCGGGACAGGGAGAAAGCTTTCTTT.